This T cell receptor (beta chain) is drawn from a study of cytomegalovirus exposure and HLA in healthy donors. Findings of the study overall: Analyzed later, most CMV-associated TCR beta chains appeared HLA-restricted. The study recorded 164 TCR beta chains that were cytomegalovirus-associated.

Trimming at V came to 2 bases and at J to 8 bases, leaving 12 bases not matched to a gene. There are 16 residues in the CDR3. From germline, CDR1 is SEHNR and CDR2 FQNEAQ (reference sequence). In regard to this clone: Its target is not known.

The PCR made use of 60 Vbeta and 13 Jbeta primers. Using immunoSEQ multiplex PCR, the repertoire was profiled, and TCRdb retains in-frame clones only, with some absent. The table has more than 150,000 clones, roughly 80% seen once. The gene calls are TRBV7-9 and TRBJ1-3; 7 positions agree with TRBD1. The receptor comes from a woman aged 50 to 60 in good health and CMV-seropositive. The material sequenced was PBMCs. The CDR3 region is CASSLRASQGLDTIYF. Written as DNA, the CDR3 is TGTGCCAGCAGCTTAAGAGCCTCACAGGGGTTGGACACCATATATTTT.